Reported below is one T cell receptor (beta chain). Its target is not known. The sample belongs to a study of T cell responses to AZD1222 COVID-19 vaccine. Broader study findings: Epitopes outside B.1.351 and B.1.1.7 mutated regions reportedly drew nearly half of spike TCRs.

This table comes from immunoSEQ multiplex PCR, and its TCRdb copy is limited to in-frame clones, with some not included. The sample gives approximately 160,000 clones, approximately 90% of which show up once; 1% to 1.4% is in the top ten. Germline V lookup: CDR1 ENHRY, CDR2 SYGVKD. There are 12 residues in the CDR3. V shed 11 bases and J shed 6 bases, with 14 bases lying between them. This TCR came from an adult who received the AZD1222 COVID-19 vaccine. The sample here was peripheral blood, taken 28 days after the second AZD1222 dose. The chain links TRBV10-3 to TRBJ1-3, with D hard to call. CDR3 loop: CAWGPDANTIYF. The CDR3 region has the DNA TGTGCCTGGGGTCCGGATGCAAACACCATATATTTT.